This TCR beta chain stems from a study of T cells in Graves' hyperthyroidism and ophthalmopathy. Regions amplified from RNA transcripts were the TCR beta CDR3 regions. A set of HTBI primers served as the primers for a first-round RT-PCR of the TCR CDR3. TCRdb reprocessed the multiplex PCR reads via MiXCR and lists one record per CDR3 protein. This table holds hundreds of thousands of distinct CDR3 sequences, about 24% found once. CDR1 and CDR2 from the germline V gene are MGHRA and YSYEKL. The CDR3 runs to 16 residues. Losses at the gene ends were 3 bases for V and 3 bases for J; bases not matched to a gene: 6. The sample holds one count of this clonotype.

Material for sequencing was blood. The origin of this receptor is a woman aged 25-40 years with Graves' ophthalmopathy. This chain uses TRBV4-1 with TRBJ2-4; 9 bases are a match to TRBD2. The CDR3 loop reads CASSQPAGGSKNIQYF. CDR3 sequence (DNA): TGCGCCAGCAGCCAGCCAGCGGGGGGTAGCAAAAACATTCAGTACTTC.